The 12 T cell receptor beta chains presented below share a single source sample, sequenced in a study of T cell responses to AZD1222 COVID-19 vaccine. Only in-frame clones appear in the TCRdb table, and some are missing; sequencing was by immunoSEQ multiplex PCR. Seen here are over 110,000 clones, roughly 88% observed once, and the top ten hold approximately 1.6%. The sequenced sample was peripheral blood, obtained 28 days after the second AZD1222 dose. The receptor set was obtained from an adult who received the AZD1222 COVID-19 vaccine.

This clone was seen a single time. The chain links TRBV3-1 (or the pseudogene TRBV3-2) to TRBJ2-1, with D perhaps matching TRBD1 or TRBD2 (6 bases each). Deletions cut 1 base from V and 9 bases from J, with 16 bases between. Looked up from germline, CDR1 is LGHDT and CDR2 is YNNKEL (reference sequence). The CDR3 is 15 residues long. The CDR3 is CASSQAPGANGEQFF. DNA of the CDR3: TGTGCCAGCAGCCAAGCCCCGGGGGCAAATGGTGAGCAGTTCTTC.

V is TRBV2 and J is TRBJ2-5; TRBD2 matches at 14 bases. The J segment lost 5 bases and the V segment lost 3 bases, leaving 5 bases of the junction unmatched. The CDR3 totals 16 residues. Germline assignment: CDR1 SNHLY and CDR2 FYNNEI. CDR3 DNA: TGTGCCAGCAGTGAGGGACTAGCGGGAGCAATGGAGACCCAGTACTTC. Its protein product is CASSEGLAGAMETQYF.

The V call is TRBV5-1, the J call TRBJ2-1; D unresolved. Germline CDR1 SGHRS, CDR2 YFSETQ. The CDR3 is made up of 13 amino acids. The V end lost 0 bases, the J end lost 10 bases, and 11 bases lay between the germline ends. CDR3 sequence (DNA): TGCGCCAGCAGCTTGGCCGGCGGTATAGAGCAGTTCTTC. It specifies CASSLAGGIEQFF. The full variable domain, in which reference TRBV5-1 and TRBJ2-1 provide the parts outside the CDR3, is KAGVTQTPRYLIKTRGQQVTLSCSPISGHRSVSWYQQTPGQGLQFLFEYFSETQRNKGNFPGRFSGRQFSNSRSEMNVSTLELGDSALYLCASSLAGGIEQFFGPGTRLTVL.

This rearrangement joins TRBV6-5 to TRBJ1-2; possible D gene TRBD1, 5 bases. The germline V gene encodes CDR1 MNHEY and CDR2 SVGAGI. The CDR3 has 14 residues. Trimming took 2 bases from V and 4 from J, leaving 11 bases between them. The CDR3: CASSYEGRGYGYTF. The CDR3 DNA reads TGTGCCAGCAGTTACGAGGGGAGGGGCTATGGCTACACCTTC.

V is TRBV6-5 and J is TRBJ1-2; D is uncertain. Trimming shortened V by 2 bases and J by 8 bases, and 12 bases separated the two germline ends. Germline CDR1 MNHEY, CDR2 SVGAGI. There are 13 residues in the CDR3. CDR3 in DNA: TGTGCCAGCAGTTACCGACGGTCGGGAGGCTACACCTTC. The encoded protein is CASSYRRSGGYTF.

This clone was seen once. The CDR3, as DNA: TGTGCCAGCAGGATACTAGCGGGGTCGTACAATGAGCAGTTCTTC. This sequence encodes CASRILAGSYNEQFF. The rearrangement joins TRBV27 to TRBJ2-1; 10 bases fit TRBD2. Germline V lookup: CDR1 MNHEY, CDR2 SMNVEV (reference sequence). The CDR3 loop spans 15 amino acids. Trimming at V came to 6 bases and at J to 4 bases, leaving 6 bases not matched to a gene.

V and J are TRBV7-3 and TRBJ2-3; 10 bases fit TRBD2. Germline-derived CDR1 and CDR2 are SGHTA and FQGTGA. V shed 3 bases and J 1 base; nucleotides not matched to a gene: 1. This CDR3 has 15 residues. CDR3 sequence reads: CASSFLAGGTDTQYF. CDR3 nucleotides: TGTGCCAGCAGCTTCCTAGCGGGAGGCACAGATACGCAGTATTTT.

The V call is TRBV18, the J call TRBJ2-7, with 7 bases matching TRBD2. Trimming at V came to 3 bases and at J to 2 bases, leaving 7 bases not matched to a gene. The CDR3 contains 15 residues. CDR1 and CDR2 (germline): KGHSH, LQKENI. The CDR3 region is CASSPTSQNTYEQYF. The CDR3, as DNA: TGTGCCAGCTCACCGACTAGCCAAAACACCTACGAGCAGTACTTC.

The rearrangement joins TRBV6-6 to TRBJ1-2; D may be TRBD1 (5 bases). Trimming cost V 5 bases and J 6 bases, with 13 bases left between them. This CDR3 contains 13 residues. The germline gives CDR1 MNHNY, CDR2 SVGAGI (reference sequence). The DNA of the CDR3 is TGTGCCAGCAGTACCCCTATGGGGGATGGCTACACCTTC. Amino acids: CASSTPMGDGYTF.

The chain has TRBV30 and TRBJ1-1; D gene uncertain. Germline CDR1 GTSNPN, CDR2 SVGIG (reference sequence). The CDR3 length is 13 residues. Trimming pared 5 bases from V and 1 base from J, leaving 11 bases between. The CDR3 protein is CAWGLSENTEAFF. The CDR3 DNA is TGTGCCTGGGGGCTGTCTGAGAACACTGAAGCTTTCTTT.

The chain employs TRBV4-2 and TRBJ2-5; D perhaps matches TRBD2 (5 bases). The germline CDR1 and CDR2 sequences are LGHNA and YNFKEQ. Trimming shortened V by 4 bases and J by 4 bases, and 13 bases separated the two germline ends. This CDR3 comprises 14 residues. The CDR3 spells CASSPRTDGETQYF. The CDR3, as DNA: TGTGCCAGCAGCCCGCGGACTGACGGAGAGACCCAGTACTTC.

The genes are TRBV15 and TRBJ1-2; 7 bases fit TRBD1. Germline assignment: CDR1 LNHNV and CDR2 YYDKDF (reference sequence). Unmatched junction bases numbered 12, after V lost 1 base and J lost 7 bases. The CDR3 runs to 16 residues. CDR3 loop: CATSRAEGRGPSGYTF. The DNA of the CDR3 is TGTGCCACCAGCAGAGCCGAAGGTAGGGGGCCGAGTGGCTACACCTTC. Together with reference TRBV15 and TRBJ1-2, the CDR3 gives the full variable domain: DAMVIQNPRYQVTQFGKPVTLSCSQTLNHNVMYWYQQKSSQAPKLLFHYYDKDFNNEADTPDNFQSRRPNTSFCFLDIRSPGLGDTAMYLCATSRAEGRGPSGYTFGSGTRLTVV.